This is a list of T cell receptor beta chains from one sample in a study of human versus mouse CDR3 diversity and MHC coevolution. Only in-frame clones appear in the TCRdb table, and some are missing; sequencing was by immunoSEQ multiplex PCR. Found here are around 74,000 clones, about nine tenths of them singletons; the top ten hold around 0.15%. The source material was naive CD4+ T cells from blood. Receptor source: a person aged 25-75 years in good health. Each CDR3 is given with its conserved first and last residue. Fields, in order: J gene, V gene, CDR3 protein.

j_gene: TRBJ1-5
v_gene: TRBV7-9
CDR3aa: CASSFLGRGNNQPQHF

j_gene: TRBJ2-3
v_gene: TRBV5-1
CDR3aa: CASSLGHLSVTDTQYF

j_gene: TRBJ2-7
v_gene: TRBV5-4
CDR3aa: CASSPGTSGRAEEQYF

j_gene: TRBJ1-1
v_gene: TRBV23-1
CDR3aa: CASSHPGRPILMNTEAFF

j_gene: TRBJ1-1
v_gene: TRBV18
CDR3aa: CASSPFQGGEGTEAFF

j_gene: TRBJ2-6
v_gene: TRBV6-5
CDR3aa: CASSKQVDLTF

j_gene: TRBJ2-3
v_gene: TRBV10-3
CDR3aa: CAISGQGGGMDTQYF

j_gene: TRBJ2-5
v_gene: TRBV30
CDR3aa: CAWSTKTRQETQYF

j_gene: TRBJ2-5
v_gene: TRBV7-8
CDR3aa: CASSFWATQETQYF

j_gene: TRBJ1-1
v_gene: TRBV30
CDR3aa: CAWSPNPEAFF

j_gene: TRBJ1-2
v_gene: TRBV2
CDR3aa: CASTSGTGLYEGHYGYTF

j_gene: TRBJ2-7
v_gene: TRBV27
CDR3aa: CASRAGSGSYEQYF

j_gene: TRBJ2-5
v_gene: TRBV19
CDR3aa: CASSSGASGTETQYF

j_gene: TRBJ2-3
v_gene: TRBV20-1
CDR3aa: CTAGVTDTQYF

j_gene: TRBJ1-2
v_gene: TRBV20-1
CDR3aa: CSAYAPGYTF

j_gene: -
v_gene: TRBV7-8
CDR3aa: CASSVLLSTGSNYEQYF

j_gene: TRBJ2-7
v_gene: TRBV30
CDR3aa: CVWRTSGTYEQYF

j_gene: TRBJ1-3
v_gene: TRBV6-1
CDR3aa: CASSEVRDTRRGPSGNTIYF

j_gene: TRBJ2-2
v_gene: TRBV7-2
CDR3aa: CASSLSGWNTGELFF

j_gene: TRBJ1-1
v_gene: TRBV5-1
CDR3aa: CASSLVPGRTSSEAFF

j_gene: TRBJ1-2
v_gene: TRBV7-2
CDR3aa: CASSLSSLGIYGYTF

j_gene: TRBJ1-3
v_gene: TRBV14
CDR3aa: CASSQTRVAANTIYF

j_gene: TRBJ2-3
v_gene: TRBV6-5
CDR3aa: CASSYQGAPSTDTQYF

j_gene: TRBJ1-4
v_gene: TRBV10-1
CDR3aa: CASSGNQGVRGEKLFF

j_gene: TRBJ2-1
v_gene: TRBV27
CDR3aa: CASSLESGGEQFF

j_gene: TRBJ2-1
v_gene: TRBV12-1
CDR3aa: CASSFINEQFF

j_gene: TRBJ2-3
v_gene: TRBV5-6
CDR3aa: CASSLTGRGTDTQYF

j_gene: TRBJ1-2
v_gene: TRBV18
CDR3aa: CASSPYGDRDYGYTF

j_gene: TRBJ2-3
v_gene: TRBV6-1
CDR3aa: CASRDRVTDTQYF

j_gene: TRBJ2-1
v_gene: TRBV5-1
CDR3aa: CASRLRASGGPLNEQFF

j_gene: TRBJ1-5
v_gene: TRBV5-1
CDR3aa: CASSLGSGEPQHF

j_gene: TRBJ1-1
v_gene: TRBV7-8
CDR3aa: CASSSRRDVEGLNTEAFF

j_gene: TRBJ2-2
v_gene: TRBV7-3
CDR3aa: CASSYNVPEDTGELFF

j_gene: TRBJ2-5
v_gene: TRBV5-1
CDR3aa: CASSSGLAGGLWAQYF

j_gene: TRBJ2-7
v_gene: TRBV5-4
CDR3aa: CASSAGLADEQYF

j_gene: TRBJ2-2
v_gene: TRBV4-1
CDR3aa: CASSQDSRRLAGGPAGELFF

j_gene: TRBJ1-5
v_gene: TRBV30
CDR3aa: CAWSVRGTEYQPQHF

j_gene: TRBJ1-1
v_gene: TRBV6-1
CDR3aa: CASRLGGDTEAFF

j_gene: TRBJ2-3
v_gene: TRBV5-4
CDR3aa: CASSSGTSLDTQYF

j_gene: TRBJ2-7
v_gene: TRBV11-2
CDR3aa: CASSLDTVREQYF

j_gene: TRBJ1-2
v_gene: TRBV4-1
CDR3aa: CASSQNPSTGYYGYTF

j_gene: TRBJ2-1
v_gene: TRBV2
CDR3aa: CASRTRLAGITYNEQFF

j_gene: TRBJ1-5
v_gene: TRBV7-8
CDR3aa: CASSRGLSNQPQHF

j_gene: TRBJ1-2
v_gene: TRBV4-1
CDR3aa: CASSQVGTGANYGYTF

j_gene: TRBJ2-7
v_gene: TRBV19
CDR3aa: CASSIDGGPGEQYF

j_gene: TRBJ2-2
v_gene: TRBV7-3
CDR3aa: CASSSGQVPGELFF

j_gene: TRBJ2-5
v_gene: TRBV4-1
CDR3aa: CASSQSPGSGETQYF

j_gene: TRBJ2-3
v_gene: TRBV5-6
CDR3aa: CASSLAGRGITDTQYF

j_gene: TRBJ2-7
v_gene: TRBV18
CDR3aa: CASSPRSRGSNEQYF

j_gene: TRBJ2-1
v_gene: TRBV5-4
CDR3aa: CASSLRDSSQFF

j_gene: TRBJ1-2
v_gene: TRBV29-1
CDR3aa: CSVLLGTGRNYGYTF

j_gene: TRBJ2-7
v_gene: TRBV20-1
CDR3aa: CSVSRAYEQYF

j_gene: TRBJ2-5
v_gene: TRBV7-2
CDR3aa: CASSFKGQAQQTQYF

j_gene: TRBJ2-3
v_gene: TRBV10-1
CDR3aa: CASSDPGHITSSQYF

j_gene: TRBJ2-4
v_gene: TRBV25-1
CDR3aa: CASSLVNIQYF

j_gene: TRBJ1-5
v_gene: TRBV10-2
CDR3aa: CASSEGHNQPQHF

j_gene: TRBJ2-7
v_gene: TRBV6-5
CDR3aa: CASSYRYEQYF

j_gene: TRBJ1-4
v_gene: TRBV25-1
CDR3aa: CASRGQANEKLFF

j_gene: TRBJ1-6
v_gene: TRBV28
CDR3aa: CASSMPGQGNSPLHF